A few counts support the clone carrying this T cell receptor (beta chain). The data stem from a study of blood T cell repertoires in COVID-19. In the study's own analysis: Amplified reference gene primers provided the basis for estimating nucleated cell counts. Sequencing used immunoSEQ multiplex PCR; TCRdb keeps in-frame clones, though not all of them. That table gives V, J and clone size, and the DNA gave D and trimming. The table lists roughly 250,000 clones, 70% to 85% of them singletons. V was cut by 0 bases and J by 4 bases, with 5 bases left in between. The CDR3 sequence is 13 residues long. CDR1 and CDR2 from the germline V gene are SGHKS and YYEKEE (reference sequence).

This TCR was sampled from a woman of 80 years or more with acute or convalescent COVID-19. The sequenced sample consisted of peripheral blood. The genes are TRBV5-5 and TRBJ1-5; no clear D. The CDR3 coding sequence is TGTGCCAGCAGCTTGGACATGAATCAGCCCCAGCATTTT. Amino acids: CASSLDMNQPQHF. The variable domain in full, completed from reference TRBV5-5 and TRBJ1-5, reads DAGVTQSPTHLIKTRGQQVTLRCSPISGHKSVSWYQQVLGQGPQFIFQYYEKEERGRGNFPDRFSARQFPNYSSELNVNALLLGDSALYLCASSLDMNQPQHFGDGTRLSIL.